A few counts support the clone carrying this T cell receptor beta chain. CDR1 and CDR2 (germline): SGHTA, FQGNSA. The V gene lost 1 base and the J gene lost 5 bases, with 18 bases spanning the gap. The CDR3 sequence is 18 residues long. TCRdb itself ran the reads through MiXCR, one entry per CDR3 protein. The repertoire holds under 350,000 distinct CDR3 sequences, with around a tenth as singletons. This record belongs to a study of T cell repertoires in cytomegalovirus infection. The TCR was taken from a human donor in good health (CMV status not recorded). Some clones in this sample may be carry-over from other donors' samples. Sequenced sample: PBMCs. The chain uses TRBV7-2 and TRBJ1-6; D possibly corresponds to TRBD1 (6 bases). The CDR3: CASSLDGAGASNNSPLHF. The CDR3 DNA reads as TGTGCCAGCAGCTTAGATGGGGCAGGGGCCTCGAATAATTCACCCCTCCACTTT.